Listed here is a single T cell receptor (beta chain). Trimming removed 5 bases from V and 0 bases from J, with 14 bases in between. Germline-derived CDR1 and CDR2 are SNHLY and FYNNEI. This CDR3 is 16 amino acids long. These data are taken from a study of OX40 agonist ivuxolimab in advanced cancers. Study information: Earlier treatment with anti-PD-1, anti-PD-L1 or anti-CTLA-4 was permitted, and 35% to 40% had received some.

The protocol was immunoSEQ multiplex PCR, while the TCRdb copy is restricted to in-frame clones and leaves out a portion. Of about 53,000 clones listed, more than 75% are singletons. The receptor comes from an adult with an advanced solid tumor such as melanoma, head and neck, liver or kidney cancer. The sequences come from CD4+ or CD8+ T cells sorted from blood, collected in a trial of the OX40 agonist ivuxolimab. The chain is built from TRBV2 and TRBJ2-1; the D gene is possibly TRBD2 (5 bases). Written as DNA, the CDR3 is TGTGCCAGCAGTAATAGCGCGGTGAGCTCCTACAATGAGCAGTTCTTC. This translates into CASSNSAVSSYNEQFF.